This T cell receptor beta chain originates from a study of T cells in Graves' hyperthyroidism and ophthalmopathy. Whole-study findings and limits: Ophthalmopathy was model-predicted a median about 6.7 months pre-onset. The majority of expanded thyroid clonotypes above 0.001 also appeared in blood.

At least ten counts were recorded for this clonotype. Its antigen remains unidentified. Lactation, pregnancy, other autoimmune disease or uncontrolled infection led to exclusion of patients. The investigators amplified TCR beta CDR3 regions from RNA transcripts. Initially, a first-round RT-PCR of the TCR CDR3 employed the HTBI primer set. TCRdb passed the multiplex PCR reads through MiXCR, listing each CDR3 protein once. The repertoire consists of about 210,000 distinct CDR3 sequences, with roughly 17% occurring once and the leading ten covering roughly 53%. The V gene's germline CDR1 is MNHEY and CDR2 SMNVEV (reference sequence). The V and J ends lost 3 bases and 7 bases respectively, with 18 bases between them. The CDR3 spans 15 residues.

Sequencing was done on a sample of blood. V and J are TRBV27 and TRBJ2-5, with a possible D match to TRBD2 (6 bases). The TCR comes from a man aged 50-60 years with Graves' hyperthyroidism. DNA for the CDR3: TGTGCCAGCAGTTTGCGGGACCCACGGGGTGGGACCCAGTACTTC. Amino acids: CASSLRDPRGGTQYF.